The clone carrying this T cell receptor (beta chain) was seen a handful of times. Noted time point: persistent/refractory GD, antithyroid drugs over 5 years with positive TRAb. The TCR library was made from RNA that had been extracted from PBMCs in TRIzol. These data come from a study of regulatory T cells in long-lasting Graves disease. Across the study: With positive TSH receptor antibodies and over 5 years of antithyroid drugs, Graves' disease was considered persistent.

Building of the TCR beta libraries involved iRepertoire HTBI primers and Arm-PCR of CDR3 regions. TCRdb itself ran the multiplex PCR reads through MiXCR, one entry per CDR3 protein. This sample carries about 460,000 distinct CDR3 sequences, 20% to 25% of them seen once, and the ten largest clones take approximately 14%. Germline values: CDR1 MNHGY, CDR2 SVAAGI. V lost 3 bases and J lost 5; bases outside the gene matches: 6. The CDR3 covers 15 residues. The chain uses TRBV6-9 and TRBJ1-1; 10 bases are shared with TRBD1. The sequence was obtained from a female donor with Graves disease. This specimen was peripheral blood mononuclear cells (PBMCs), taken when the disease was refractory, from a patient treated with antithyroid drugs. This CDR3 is CASSYWDRGSTEAFF. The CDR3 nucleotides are TGTGCCAGCAGTTACTGGGACAGGGGTTCGACTGAAGCTTTCTTT.